This T cell receptor (beta chain) comes out of a study of T cell responses to AZD1222 COVID-19 vaccine. A word on this clone: Antigen unknown.

Sequenced by immunoSEQ multiplex PCR; TCRdb stores in-frame clones only, minus some. Of fewer than 200,000 clones in the sample, approximately 90% were seen once. With 5 bases removed from V and 4 bases from J, the gap between germline ends came to 15 bases. This CDR3 region has 15 residues. The germline V gene has CDR1 SEHNR and CDR2 FQNEAQ (reference sequence). General observations from the study: Spike-specific TCR breadth rose after two AZD1222 doses, and depth rose as well. White British ancestry dominated among donors, who included more females, and clonal diversity was possibly underestimated. Vaccine-associated CD4 TCRs ranged over spike, dominating at 160-218 and 743-854. Repertoires were sampled only after the peak T cell response.

The TCR sequence derives from an adult who received the MenACWY meningococcal vaccine as a control. The chain recombines TRBV7-9 with TRBJ1-5, with D possibly TRBD1 on 5 matching bases. Sequences were derived from peripheral blood, sampled 28 days after the second dose of the MenACWY control vaccine. CDR3 coding DNA: TGTGCCAGCAGCGTGTCCGGGACCAAGAATCAGCCCCAGCATTTT. It is translated as CASSVSGTKNQPQHF.